This TCR beta chain came from a study of cytomegalovirus exposure and HLA in healthy donors. PCR primers comprised 60 Vbeta and 13 Jbeta primers. In the original analysis: Later, an analysis found tens of millions of unique TCR beta chains, and about 10 million of these were shared. Here immunoSEQ multiplex PCR was the method, and the copy in TCRdb shows in-frame clones only, minus some. The V and J calls and clone size come from that table; D and trimming were worked out from the DNA. The sample includes roughly 190,000 clones, roughly 77% of them seen just once. In its sample, this clone was seen once. Its antigen is not known. General study findings and limits: Most CMV-associated TCR beta chains were later found to appear HLA-restricted. V- and J-gene trimming of TCR beta was linked (in a later analysis) to a missense DCLRE1C variant. Through in vitro validation, three CMV-associated chains were shown to be specific for CMV antigens.

CDR3 length equals 17 residues. Germline CDR1 SGHRS, CDR2 YFSETQ. The V and J ends lost 4 bases and 6 bases, in that order; junction bases with no gene match: 16. Material for sequencing was PBMCs. The chain links TRBV5-1 to TRBJ1-5; 7 nucleotides line up with TRBD1. This clonotype was obtained from a woman aged 30 to 39 in good health and CMV-seropositive. The CDR3 bases are TGCGCCAGCAGCCTAAGGCCCACAGGGGACGGGCGTCAGCCCCAGCATTTT. Amino acids: CASSLRPTGDGRQPQHF.